This T cell receptor (beta chain) came from a study of blood T cells in healthy people across ages. Broader study findings: The study found more naive CD4+ cells and higher diversity in long-lived than aged donors. Older individuals had lower TCR beta diversity per million T cells (the decline was roughly linear). Changes seen in expanded clonotypes were possibly confounded by donor CMV status left unknown.

The germline gives CDR1 SGHAT, CDR2 FQNNGV. V dropped 5 bases and J dropped 9 bases, with 14 bases sitting between them. The length of the CDR3 is 13 residues. Extracted total RNA amounted to at least 5.5 micrograms for each sample. Primers used in a second PCR of roughly 7 to 12 cycles were a sample-barcoded 5' primer and a J-beta primer mix. TCRdb reprocessed the 5' RACE reads with MiXCR, giving one entry per CDR3 protein. The sample consists of over 1,500,000 distinct CDR3 sequences, around half of them appearing once. A word on this clonotype: Its antigen remains unknown.

The chain is built from TRBV11-2 and TRBJ1-5; no reliable D call. Material: blood. The source is a woman in her thirties or forties in good health. The CDR3 reads CASSPGGPGPQHF. The CDR3 nucleotides read TGTGCCAGCAGCCCCGGCGGGCCGGGGCCCCAGCATTTT.